Listed here are 3 T cell receptor delta chains from one sample, sequenced in a study of γδ T cells in repeated Plasmodium falciparum infection. Vgamma9/Vdelta2+ and Vdelta2-negative gammadelta T cells were flow-sorted from PBMC for bulk sequencing. TCRdb reanalyzed the multiplex PCR reads using CATT. Found here are tens of thousands of delta-chain clones, roughly 2% of them singletons; the top ten hold approximately 24%. What was sequenced was gamma-delta T cells from blood. These receptors were taken from a pool of human donors (malaria-infected and uninfected, not separated).

The table lists this clone with many counts. This likely reflects a read error, since a far larger clone is one base away. This specimen includes other DNA sequences encoding the same CDR3. The chain uses TRDV1 and TRDJ1; 9 bases align to TRDD3. TCRdb leaves out the J gene; it was filled in here by matching the DNA to germline. Germline V gene lookup returns CDR1 TSWWSYY and CDR2 QGS. This CDR3 has 22 amino acids. The chain's CDR3 is CALGAPIHRVPYWGKYTDKLIF. DNA for the CDR3: TGTGCTCTCGGGGCTCCTATCCACCGAGTCCCGTACTGGGGGAAGTACACCGATAAACTCATCTTT.

A word on this clone: It differs at one base from a far larger clone, so likely a read error. Within the sample, other DNA sequences also encode this same CDR3. The J gene is TRDJ1, the V gene TRDV1; TRDD3 agrees at 8 bases. The J gene comes from matching the DNA to germline here; TCRdb lacks it. The V gene end was trimmed by 3 bases and the J gene end by 3 bases; junction bases not matched to a gene: 33. The CDR3 is made up of 24 amino acids. Germline values: CDR1 TSWWSYY, CDR2 QGS. DNA for the CDR3: TGTGCTCTTGGGGACCGACACGCTAATGTTCGAAACTACCGGGGGATATTGCGCGCCGATAAACTCATCTTT. Residues: CALGDRHANVRNYRGILRADKLIF.

This clone turned up a few times. The amino acid sequence in TCRdb belongs to a much larger clone and departs from this DNA's translation at residue 10, likely a sequencing read error; the sequence shown is translated from the DNA. J is TRDJ1 and V is TRDV1, with D unresolved. TCRdb offers no J gene call, so here the DNA was matched to germline to obtain one. Trimming cost V 3 bases and J 0 bases, with 29 bases left between them. The CDR3 sequence is 21 residues long. Germline CDR1 reads TSWWSYY; CDR2 reads QGS. The CDR3 DNA reads TGTGCTCTTGGGGAGCCCACTAAGGTGGAGGCTGGCCCCATTTACACCGATAAACTCATCTTT. Amino acids: CALGEPTKVEAGPIYTDKLIF.